The T cell receptor (beta chain) under discussion was sequenced for a study of radiotherapy plus CTLA-4 blockade in lung cancer. Study in general: Objective response rate was roughly 19%; disease control rate, 25% to 35%.

In regard to this clone: Its target is unknown.

The length of the CDR3 is 16 residues. V dropped 3 bases and J dropped 4 bases, with 17 bases sitting between them. Germline-derived CDR1 and CDR2 are MGHRA and YSYEKL. The study's findings and limits: Clones derived from tumor TCRs expanded in blood after radiotherapy plus ipilimumab.

Sequencing used immunoSEQ multiplex PCR; TCRdb keeps in-frame clones, though not all of them. The sample lists around 110,000 clones, 85% to 90% occurring once. Treatment of patients with chemo-refractory metastatic non-small-cell lung cancer consisted of focal radiation plus CTLA-4 blockade with ipilimumab. The sequences come from peripheral blood, collected from a patient treated with radiotherapy plus ipilimumab. The chain links TRBV4-1 to TRBJ2-3; D perhaps matches TRBD2 (5 bases). The receptor's source is a human donor with non-small cell lung cancer that progressed on radiotherapy plus ipilimumab. The CDR3 loop reads CASSHPRTRSSDTQYF. DNA for the CDR3: TGCGCCAGCAGCCACCCTAGAACTAGGTCGTCAGATACGCAGTATTTT.